These T cell receptor beta chains were read from a single sample in a study of siplizumab effects on memory and regulatory T cells. Sequencing was performed with immunoSEQ multiplex PCR; in TCRdb, only in-frame clones are kept and a portion is missing. The sample holds tens of thousands of clones, approximately 97% seen once. Sequencing was carried out using naive CD8+ T cells sorted from blood. Receptor source: a human donor in good health. CDR3s include the opening cysteine and the closing phenylalanine or tryptophan. D genes are given only for firm matches. Clone sizes are given selectively: once, few, many, or a class where the clone is expanded.

>TRBV28|TRBJ1-5|TRBD1|.
CASSFNQGQGSNQPQHF
TGTGCCAGCAGTTTTAATCAAGGACAGGGTAGCAATCAGCCCCAGCATTTT
>TRBV30|TRBJ2-1|.|.
CAWGTDGRQYNEQFF
TGTGCCTGGGGGACGGACGGACGTCAATACAATGAGCAGTTCTTC
>TRBV4-2|TRBJ1-1|.|.
CASSLSGNPEAFF
TGTGCCAGCAGCTTGAGCGGGAATCCCGAAGCTTTCTTT
>TRBV28|TRBJ1-5|.|few
CASSLVTGSNQPQHF
TGTGCCAGCAGTTTGGTCACCGGCTCCAATCAGCCCCAGCATTTT
>TRBV7-9|TRBJ1-2|TRBD1|.
CASSLVGDSYGYTF
TGTGCCAGCAGCTTAGTTGGGGACAGCTATGGCTACACCTTC
>TRBV9|TRBJ2-1|TRBD2|.
CASSVGAGAEQFF
TGTGCCAGCAGCGTAGGAGCGGGAGCTGAGCAGTTCTTC
>TRBV14|TRBJ1-1|.|.
CASRRNENTEAFF
TGTGCCAGCAGGAGGAATGAGAACACTGAAGCTTTCTTT
>TRBV30|TRBJ2-2|TRBD1|.
CAWSGGTGEVRELFF
TGTGCCTGGAGTGGAGGGACAGGGGAAGTGCGGGAGCTGTTTTTT
>TRBV7-6|TRBJ2-7|TRBD2|.
CASSPSTSGSHEQYF
TGTGCCAGCAGTCCCTCGACTAGCGGGAGCCACGAGCAGTACTTC
>TRBV6-1|TRBJ2-7|TRBD1|.
CASSPQGVHEQYF
TGTGCCAGCAGCCCACAGGGGGTCCACGAGCAGTACTTC
>TRBV6-1|TRBJ1-1|.|.
CASSVAEGHTEAFF
TGTGCCAGCAGTGTCGCAGAGGGCCACACTGAAGCTTTCTTT
>TRBV29-1|TRBJ1-5|TRBD1|.
CSVLTGSNQPQHF
TGCAGCGTACTGACAGGGAGCAATCAGCCCCAGCATTTT
>TRBV5-1|TRBJ2-7|.|.
CASSSDSYYEQYF
TGCGCCAGCAGCTCCGATAGCTACTACGAGCAGTACTTC
>TRBV5-1|TRBJ2-3|TRBD2|.
CASSPRTSRSTDTQYF
TGCGCCAGCAGCCCACGGACTAGCCGTAGCACAGATACGCAGTATTTT
>TRBV28|TRBJ2-1|TRBD2|.
CASRSNLAGGRNNEQFF
TGTGCCAGCAGGTCTAACCTAGCGGGAGGACGGAACAATGAGCAGTTCTTC
>TRBV27|TRBJ2-1|TRBD2|.
CASSSSGLAVNNEQFF
TGTGCCAGCAGTTCCTCCGGACTAGCGGTTAACAATGAGCAGTTCTTC
>TRBV28|TRBJ1-5|.|.
CASSYTGTNQPQHF
TGTGCCAGCAGCTATACCGGGACCAATCAGCCCCAGCATTTT
>TRBV12-5|TRBJ1-1|TRBD1|.
CASGFHRGLILEEAFF
TGTGCTAGTGGTTTTCATAGGGGGCTTATTTTAGAAGAAGCTTTCTTT
>TRBV6-5|TRBJ2-7|.|.
CASSYSVTYEQYF
TGTGCCAGCAGTTACTCGGTAACCTACGAGCAGTACTTC
>TRBV27|TRBJ2-3|.|.
CASSTQPRDTQYF
TGTGCCAGCAGTACTCAACCCCGAGATACGCAGTATTTT
>TRBV27|TRBJ1-1|.|.
CASSLYGPNTEAFF
TGTGCCAGCAGTTTATACGGGCCGAACACTGAAGCTTTCTTT
>TRBV10-2|TRBJ1-1|.|.
CASSWDVNTEAFF
TGCGCCAGCAGCTGGGACGTCAACACTGAAGCTTTCTTT
>TRBV5-4|TRBJ2-7|TRBD2|.
CASTDSGKAYEQYF
TGTGCCAGCACCGATAGCGGGAAGGCTTACGAGCAGTACTTC
>TRBV7-6|TRBJ2-1|TRBD1|.
CASVLLGVTGGNEQFF
TGTGCCAGCGTCCTATTAGGGGTCACAGGGGGCAATGAGCAGTTCTTC
>TRBV27|TRBJ2-7|.|.
CASSPGPYEQYF
TGTGCCAGCAGTCCGGGACCTTACGAGCAGTACTTC
>TRBV7-9|TRBJ2-7|TRBD2|.
CASSLTSGRSNEQYF
TGTGCCAGCAGTCTTACTAGCGGGAGGTCAAACGAGCAGTACTTC
>TRBV4-2|TRBJ2-7|TRBD2|once
CASSRRPWEGIYEQYF
TGTGCCAGCAGCCGCCGCCCCTGGGAGGGTATATACGAGCAGTACTTC
>TRBV29-1|TRBJ2-7|.|.
CSVAGIPSYEQYF
TGCAGCGTTGCGGGGATCCCATCCTACGAGCAGTACTTC
>TRBV6-1|TRBJ2-1|.|.
CASSLATTYNEQFF
TGTGCCAGCAGCCTAGCCACTACCTACAATGAGCAGTTCTTC
>TRBV4-1|TRBJ2-7|TRBD1|once
CASSQAQGAYEQYF
TGCGCCAGCAGCCAAGCACAGGGGGCCTACGAGCAGTACTTC
>TRBV13|TRBJ2-7|.|once
CASSLRDGSYEQYF
TGTGCCAGCAGCCTCCGGGACGGATCCTACGAGCAGTACTTC
>TRBV10-3|TRBJ2-5|.|.
CAAGVETQYF
TGTGCCGCCGGGGTAGAGACCCAGTACTTC
>TRBV29-1|TRBJ2-1|.|.
CSTEGGIDMSSYNEQFF
TGCAGCACGGAGGGAGGAATAGACATGAGCTCCTACAATGAGCAGTTCTTC
>TRBV4-2|TRBJ2-7|TRBD1|once
CASSQRTGRDEQYF
TGTGCCAGCAGCCAAAGGACAGGCCGGGACGAGCAGTACTTC
>TRBV5-4|TRBJ2-2|TRBD2|.
CASSTGLATGELFF
TGTGCCAGCAGCACAGGACTAGCCACCGGGGAGCTGTTTTTT
>TRBV4-1|TRBJ2-7|.|.
CASSQTQGNYEQYF
TGCGCCAGCAGCCAGACCCAGGGTAACTACGAGCAGTACTTC
>TRBV27|TRBJ2-1|.|.
CASTRGPYNEQFF
TGTGCCAGCACCCGCGGCCCCTACAATGAGCAGTTCTTC
>TRBV5-1|TRBJ1-2|.|.
CASSLSGALTSYGYTF
TGCGCCAGCAGCTTGTCCGGGGCGCTTACCTCCTATGGCTACACCTTC
>TRBV4-1|TRBJ2-7|TRBD1|once
CASAAGQDGNYEQYF
TGCGCCAGCGCCGCTGGACAGGACGGGAACTACGAGCAGTACTTC
>TRBV7-6|TRBJ2-7|.|.
CASSGGPTYEQYF
TGTGCCAGCAGCGGAGGGCCAACCTACGAGCAGTACTTC
>TRBV29-1|TRBJ2-3|TRBD1|.
CIGTQGAGDTQYF
TGCATCGGAACCCAGGGGGCGGGGGATACGCAGTATTTT
>TRBV9|TRBJ1-1|.|.
CASSETRSYTEAFF
TGTGCCAGCAGCGAGACACGTTCGTACACTGAAGCTTTCTTT